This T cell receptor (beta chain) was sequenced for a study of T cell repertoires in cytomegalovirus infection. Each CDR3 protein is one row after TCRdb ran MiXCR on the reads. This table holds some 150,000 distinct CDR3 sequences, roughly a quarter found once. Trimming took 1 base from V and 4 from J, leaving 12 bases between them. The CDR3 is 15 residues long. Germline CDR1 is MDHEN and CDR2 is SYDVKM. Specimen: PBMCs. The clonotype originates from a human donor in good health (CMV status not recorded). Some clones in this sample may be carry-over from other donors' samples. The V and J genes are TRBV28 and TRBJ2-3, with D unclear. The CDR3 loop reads CASSLFGPTSDTQYF. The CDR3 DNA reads TGTGCCAGCAGTTTATTTGGCCCCACTTCAGATACGCAGTATTTT.